This T cell receptor (beta chain) appears in the sequencing data of a study of blood T cell repertoires in COVID-19. The J segment lost 2 bases and the V segment lost 5 bases, leaving 9 bases of the junction unmatched. The CDR3 loop spans 19 amino acids. From germline, CDR1 is MDHEN and CDR2 SYDVKM. Sequenced by immunoSEQ multiplex PCR; TCRdb stores in-frame clones only, minus some. There are 130,000 to 150,000 clones in the sample; around 80% occur only once, and around 13% lies in the top ten. V usage is TRBV28 and J usage is TRBJ2-1; 16 bases are a match to TRBD2. Sequencing was carried out using peripheral blood. The TCR comes from a man older than 75 with acute or convalescent COVID-19. CDR3: CASSPPPGTSGGAYNEQFF. DNA of the CDR3: TGTGCCAGCAGTCCCCCCCCCGGGACTAGCGGGGGGGCCTACAATGAGCAGTTCTTC.